Described below is a single TCR beta chain sequence and its context. Source study methods: From reference gene primer amplification, estimates of nucleated cell counts were derived. Profiled with immunoSEQ multiplex PCR; TCRdb holds only in-frame clones, not every one. V and J calls and clone size are copied from that table; D and trimming were computed from the DNA. The sample shows over 100,000 clones, approximately 86% of them seen only once. This sample was included in a study of blood T cell repertoires in COVID-19. Sequencing was performed on peripheral blood. The source is a woman aged 70-85 years with COVID-19, enrolled during active disease.

The CDR3 region has the DNA TGTGCCAGCAGCTTAGACAGGATACCCTACAATGAGCAGTTCTTC. Protein sequence: CASSLDRIPYNEQFF. The rearrangement links TRBV7-2 to TRBJ2-1; D is possibly TRBD1 (5 bases). Looked up from germline, CDR1 is SGHTA and CDR2 is FQGNSA. The CDR3 has 15 residues. Between the trimmed V and J ends, which lost 1 base and 2 bases, there was a span of 9 bases.